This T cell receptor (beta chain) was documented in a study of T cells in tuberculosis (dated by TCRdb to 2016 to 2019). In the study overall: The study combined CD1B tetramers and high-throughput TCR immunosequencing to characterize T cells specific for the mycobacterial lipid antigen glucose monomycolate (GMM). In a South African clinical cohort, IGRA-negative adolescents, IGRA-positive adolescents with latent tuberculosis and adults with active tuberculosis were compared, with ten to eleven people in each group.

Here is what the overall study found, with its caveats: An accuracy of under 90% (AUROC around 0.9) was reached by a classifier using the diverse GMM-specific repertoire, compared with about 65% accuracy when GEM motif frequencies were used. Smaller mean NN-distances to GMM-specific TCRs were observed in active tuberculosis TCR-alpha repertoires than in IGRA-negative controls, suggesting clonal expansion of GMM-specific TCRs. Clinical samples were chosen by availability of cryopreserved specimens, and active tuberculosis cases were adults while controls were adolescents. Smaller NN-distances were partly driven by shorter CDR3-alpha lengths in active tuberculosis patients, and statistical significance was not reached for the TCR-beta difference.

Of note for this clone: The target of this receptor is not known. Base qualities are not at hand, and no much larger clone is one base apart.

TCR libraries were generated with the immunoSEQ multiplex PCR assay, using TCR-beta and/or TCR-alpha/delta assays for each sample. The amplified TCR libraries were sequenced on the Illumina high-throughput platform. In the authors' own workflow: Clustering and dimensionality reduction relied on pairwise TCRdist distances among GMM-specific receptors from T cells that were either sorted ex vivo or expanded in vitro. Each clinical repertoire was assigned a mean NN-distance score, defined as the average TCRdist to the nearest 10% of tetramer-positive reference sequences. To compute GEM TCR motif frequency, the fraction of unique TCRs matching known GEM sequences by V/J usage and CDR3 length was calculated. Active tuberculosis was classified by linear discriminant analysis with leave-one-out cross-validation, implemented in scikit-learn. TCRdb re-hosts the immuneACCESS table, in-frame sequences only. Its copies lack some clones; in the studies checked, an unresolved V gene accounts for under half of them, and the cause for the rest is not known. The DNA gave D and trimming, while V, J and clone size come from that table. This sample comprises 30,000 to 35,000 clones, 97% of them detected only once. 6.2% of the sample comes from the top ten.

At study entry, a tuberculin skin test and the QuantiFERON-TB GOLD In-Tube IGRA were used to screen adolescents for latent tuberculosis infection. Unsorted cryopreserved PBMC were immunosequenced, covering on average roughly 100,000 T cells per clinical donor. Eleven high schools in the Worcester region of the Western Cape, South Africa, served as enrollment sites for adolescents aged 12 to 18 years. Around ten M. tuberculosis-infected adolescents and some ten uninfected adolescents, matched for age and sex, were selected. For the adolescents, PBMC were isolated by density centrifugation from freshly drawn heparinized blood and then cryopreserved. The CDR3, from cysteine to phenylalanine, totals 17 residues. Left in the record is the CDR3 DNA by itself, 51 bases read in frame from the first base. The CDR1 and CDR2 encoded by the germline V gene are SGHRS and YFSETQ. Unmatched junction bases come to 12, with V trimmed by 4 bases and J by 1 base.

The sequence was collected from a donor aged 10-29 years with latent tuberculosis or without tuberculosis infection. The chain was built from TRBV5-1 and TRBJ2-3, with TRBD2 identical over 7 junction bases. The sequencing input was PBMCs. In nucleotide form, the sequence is TGCGCCAGCAGCACCGGACTAGTCTCTGTGGGCACAGATACGCAGTATTTT. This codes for CASSTGLVSVGTDTQYF.